Detailed here is one TCR beta chain. As yet, its antigen is unknown. The data are from a study of cytomegalovirus exposure and HLA in healthy donors. Across the whole study: The Caucasian-associated ancestry cluster held around 81% of more than 350 genotyped donors.

PCR involved 60 Vbeta and 13 Jbeta primers. The method was immunoSEQ multiplex PCR; TCRdb's version includes in-frame clones alone and lacks a portion of them. The table has approximately 160,000 clones, 64% seen once. Whole-study findings and limits: The records held CMV serostatus as the only immune exposure information. A missense DCLRE1C variant was associated with V- and J-gene trimming of TCR beta chains in a later analysis, and an independent cohort replicated the association.

Nominally healthy donors provided the samples, though records likely missed some immune exposures. The material sequenced was PBMCs. The TCR comes from a woman aged 25 to 39 in good health and CMV-seropositive.

CDR3 coding DNA: TGTGCCAGGACAGGAGAGATGAACACTGAAGCTTTCTTT. As protein: CARTGEMNTEAFF. The chain joins TRBV7-2 to TRBJ1-1; D perhaps matches TRBD1 (6 bases). V was shortened by 9 bases and J by 0 bases, with 11 bases between the two germline ends. There are 13 residues in the CDR3. Germline CDR1 SGHTA, CDR2 FQGNSA.